Listed below are T cell receptor beta chains from one sample, sequenced in a study of T cells after yellow fever vaccination. A single record per CDR3 protein comes from TCRdb applying MiXCR to the 5' RACE reads. The sample has roughly 330,000 distinct CDR3 sequences, roughly 6.8% seen once. Sequencing was performed on PBMCs, taken more than 35 days after the first yellow fever vaccination. These receptors all come from a man younger than 30 who received the YFV17D yellow fever vaccine. Both conserved end residues are part of each CDR3.

TRBV29-1 | CSVEVGPTAGQPQHF
TRBV7-9 | CASSSTDRGIQPFF
TRBV5-1 | CASSTPQGNEQFF
TRBV4-3 | CASSQDRRQGVETQYF
TRBV20-1 | CSAWTDFSYEQYF
TRBV18 | CASSPKTGTPEAFF
TRBV24-1 | CATSARAGTDTQYF
TRBV4-1 | CASSNYGGGYNEQFF
TRBV20-1 | CSARPLESGGALADTQYF
TRBV7-9 | CASSFLQLQSTDTQYF
TRBV12-3/TRBV12-4 | CASTQGQWGGYTF
TRBV7-9 | CASAPWEGSSAPLHF
TRBV6-1 | CASSRRAGADNSPLHF
TRBV4-3 | CASSQLAGGLNEQFF
TRBV6-2/TRBV6-3 | CASSYWVRPASNEKLFF
TRBV20-1 | CSAKRTGMVADTQYF
TRBV6-4 | CASSVNQPQHF
TRBV5-1 | CASSLASGSPEQYF
TRBV4-2 | CASSQGWGLIKETQYF
TRBV7-2 | CASSLVEGLNAFF
TRBV7-6 | CASSLPGDSSGELFF
TRBV3-1 | CASSQVPGTNTEAFF
TRBV11-2 | CASSLYTGQGDIQYF
TRBV28 | CGAGLYAYTF
TRBV5-4 | CASSIAGGSNTGELFF
TRBV12-3/TRBV12-4 | CASSLSRGNYGYTF
TRBV4-3 | CASSLFPGQGTGELFF
TRBV10-3 | CAIRLTGGSYGYTF
TRBV14 | CASSQIDKITDTQYF
TRBV20-1 | CSAHPGQSTDTQYF
TRBV4-3 | CASSRGAGDSGNTIYF
TRBV4-1 | CASNLGDRGYIYTF
TRBV6-2/TRBV6-3 | CASARQGRTDTQYF
TRBV7-9 | CASSPRGTDTQYF
TRBV11-2 | CASRRWRDGPYEQYF
TRBV12-3/TRBV12-4 | CASSFQGSNTGELFF
TRBV27 | CASSLVTYNEQFF
TRBV6-1 | CASSEPTGVYEQYF
TRBV7-9 | CASSFARLAGSVDTQYF
TRBV18 | CASSRSGTSTDTQYF
TRBV5-4 | CASSLAGGSNEQFF
TRBV7-2 | CASSLVPDNQPQHF
TRBV10-3 | CAITGQGYGYTF
TRBV29-1 | CSGEPGHGVYNEQFF
TRBV4-1 | CASRSQGGNQPQHF
TRBV4-2 | CASSQDWNEQFF
TRBV5-1 | CASNKDSRNTEAFF
TRBV5-4 | CASSLATGSGNTIYF
TRBV14 | CASSQYTATNEQFF